This T cell receptor (beta chain) was captured by sequencing in a study of OX40 agonist ivuxolimab in advanced cancers. Broadly, across the study: The costimulatory receptor OX40 (CD134) was targeted by ivuxolimab, a fully human IgG2 agonistic monoclonal antibody. Intravenous ivuxolimab was administered to patients every 2 weeks at six dose levels: 0.01, 0.1, 0.3, 1.5, 3 and 10 mg/kg. Of the 52 patients in dose escalation, about 20 had hepatocellular carcinoma, some 15 had melanoma, 9 had renal cell carcinoma and 9 had head and neck cancer. The dose-escalation cohort was about 83% male with a mean age of approximately 60 years, ranging from roughly 23 to 90. Prior anti-PD-1, anti-PD-L1 or anti-CTLA-4 therapy was permitted, and 40% of dose-escalation patients had received checkpoint inhibitors. Partial responses were achieved by three dose-escalation patients, of whom one had hepatocellular carcinoma and two had cutaneous melanoma. The purpose of peripheral TCRbeta sequencing was to test whether ivuxolimab changed TCR sequence diversity and led to clonal T-cell expansion. The monotherapy dose-escalation portion (N of about 47 patients) of the phase I ivuxolimab trial is reported in the paper.

For sequencing of the TCRbeta CDR3 region, genomic DNA was extracted from the sorted cells. The immunoSEQ Assay was used for sequencing of TCRbeta CDR3 regions. TCRdb took over this immuneACCESS table, retaining in-frame rearrangements with V and J assigned. Such tables are incomplete; in checked studies, under half of the missing clones stem from an unresolved V gene, and the remainder is unexplained. The sample table shows 60,000 to 80,000 clones, and approximately 84% are seen once. Jointly, the top ten make up over 4% of the sample. The trial excluded patients who had a history of autoimmune disease or were on systemic immunosuppression. Peripheral blood for TCR sequencing was drawn from every dose cohort at baseline, at cycle 4 day 1 and at cycle 7 day 1. The samples were taken from a phase I, first-in-human, multicenter, open-label dose-escalation trial of ivuxolimab. Adults with locally advanced or metastatic melanoma, renal cell carcinoma, hepatocellular carcinoma or head and neck squamous cell carcinoma were enrolled in the trial. Before TCR sequencing, CD4+ T cells and CD8+ T cells were sorted from peripheral blood as separate populations.

As regards this clone: The antigen it binds to is not known. Per-nucleotide qualities are absent, and no much larger clonotype sits a single base away.

What the study reported, not specific to this receptor: Partial responders in the 0.1-3.0 mg/kg groups had among the lowest normalized peripheral clonal expansion, especially among CD8+ T cells. At doses of 0.1 to 3.0 mg/kg, clonal expansion of both CD4+ and CD8+ blood T cells was observed from baseline to week 6. Low levels of normalized T-cell clonal expansion were also seen in some patients who did not respond. The antigen specificity of the clonally expanded peripheral T cells was not determined. After ivuxolimab, CD8+ T cells had more expanded clones than CD4+ T cells on average.

Reading the germline V gene gives CDR1 LGHNA and CDR2 YSLEER. From its cysteine to its phenylalanine, the CDR3 spans 16 amino acids. Solely the CDR3 DNA is kept, with 48 bases framed from the first base. Deletion took 1 base off V and 0 bases off J, with a span of 13 bases between the germline ends. This receptor was identified in an adult with an advanced solid tumor such as melanoma, head and neck, liver or kidney cancer. The sequenced sample was CD4+ or CD8+ T cells sorted from blood, obtained in a trial of the OX40 agonist ivuxolimab. The receptor chain draws on TRBV4-3 and TRBJ2-7; the D gene is possibly TRBD1, with 5 bases matching. The CDR3 region has the sequence CASSQAFLDSSYEQYF. The sequenced DNA is TGCGCCAGCAGCCAAGCCTTTCTTGACAGCTCCTACGAGCAGTACTTC.